The text below deals with one TCR beta chain. The data belong to a study of early T cells in non-severe SARS-CoV-2 infection. Study at large: The authors sequenced bulk RNA from unsorted whole blood, leaving chains unpaired.

The TCR library protocol attached unique molecular identifiers to the individual cDNA molecules. TCRdb reprocessed the 5' RACE reads with MiXCR, giving one entry per CDR3 protein. The sample lists 63,000 or so distinct CDR3 sequences; about an eighth were seen once. Trimming removed 2 bases from V and 9 bases from J, with 14 bases in between. Germline V gives CDR1 SGHTA, CDR2 FQGTGA. This CDR3 spans 14 amino acids. This specimen was whole blood, taken at baseline. The TCR originated in an adult who was a healthcare worker with PCR-confirmed SARS-CoV-2 infection or an uninfected control (not recorded which). The chain employs TRBV7-3 and TRBJ2-1, with D unresolved. The CDR3 DNA sequence: TGTGCCAGCAGCTTAGTAAAAGGGTACGGTGAGCAGTTCTTC. Protein sequence: CASSLVKGYGEQFF.